This passage covers 19 T cell receptor beta chains from one sample sequenced in a study of somatic mutations in cytotoxic T cells in rheumatoid arthritis. Measured with immunoSEQ multiplex PCR; TCRdb has only the in-frame clones, and not every one. The profile shows 8,500 to 11,000 clones, approximately 85% of them singletons. Specimen: CD8+ T cells sorted from blood. The origin of the receptors is a woman aged 45-65 years in good health.

The gene calls are TRBV2 and TRBJ2-1; 10 bases map to TRBD2. This CDR3 is 16 amino acids long. The germline CDR1 and CDR2 sequences are SNHLY and FYNNEI. The J segment lost 0 bases and the V segment lost 3 bases, leaving 2 bases of the junction unmatched. The CDR3 region is CASSDLAGGSYNEQFF. The CDR3 coding sequence is TGTGCCAGCAGTGACTTAGCGGGAGGCTCCTACAATGAGCAGTTCTTC.

This clone has more than one count but fewer than ten. The DNA for the CDR3 is TGTGCCAGCAGTTTCTGGCAAACCTACGAGCAGTACTTC. Translation: CASSFWQTYEQYF. The chain has TRBV5-6 and TRBJ2-7; unclear D gene. V was pared by 5 bases and J by 2 bases, with 11 bases between. This CDR3 is built from 13 residues. Germline V gene lookup returns CDR1 SGHDT and CDR2 YYEEEE.

The CDR3 region has the DNA TGTGCCAGCAGCCCCACAGGGCCCGGGGAGCTGTTTTTT. Protein product: CASSPTGPGELFF. V is TRBV7-2 and J is TRBJ2-2; a weak D match, TRBD1 (6 bases). The CDR3 runs 13 residues. Germline CDR1 SGHTA, CDR2 FQGNSA. The V gene lost 5 bases and the J gene lost 6 bases, with 10 bases spanning the gap.

This clone was seen just once. V is TRBV27 and J is TRBJ2-3, with 14 bases aligning to TRBD2. J lost 6 bases, V lost 4 bases, and 18 bases had no gene match. The CDR3 extends over 20 amino acids. Germline V gene data show CDR1 as MNHEY and CDR2 as SMNVEV (reference sequence). CDR3 in amino acids: CASSCPGLAGERYRSDTQYF. Here the CDR3 DNA reads TGTGCCAGCAGTTGTCCGGGACTAGCGGGAGAGAGGTATCGGTCGGATACGCAGTATTTT.

The chain couples TRBV6-1 to TRBJ2-7, with 7 nucleotides matching TRBD2. The germline gives CDR1 MNHNS, CDR2 SASEGT. Losses at the gene ends were 4 bases for V and 0 bases for J; bases not matched to a gene: 3. This CDR3 is 14 amino acids long. The DNA for the CDR3 is TGTGCCAGCAGTGGGCGGGGGAGCTCCTACGAGCAGTACTTC. It codes for CASSGRGSSYEQYF.

The J gene is TRBJ2-2, the V gene TRBV7-7; possible D gene TRBD2, 5 bases. Trimming cost V 1 base and J 10 bases, with 16 bases left between them. The CDR3 is 15 residues long. Germline V gene sequence: CDR1 SSHAT, CDR2 FNYEAQ (reference sequence). This CDR3 reads CASSLGTPEGEELFF. The DNA of the CDR3 is TGTGCCAGCAGCTTAGGTACCCCCGAGGGCGAGGAGCTGTTTTTT.

This rearrangement joins TRBV11-3 to TRBJ2-1; TRBD2 might be the D (6 bases). The V end was cut by 3 bases, the J end by 0 bases, with 15 bases between. Germline assignment: CDR1 SGHNT and CDR2 YENEEA. This CDR3 has 17 amino acids. CDR3 region: CASSLLGGDPSYNEQFF. The CDR3 DNA reads as TGTGCCAGCAGCTTGCTCGGGGGTGACCCCTCCTACAATGAGCAGTTCTTC.

The chain is built from TRBV29-1 and TRBJ1-2, with 8 bases identical to TRBD1. The CDR3 is made up of 14 amino acids. CDR1 and CDR2 from the germline V gene are SQVTM and ANQGSEA. V lost 5 bases and J lost 0; bases outside the gene matches: 5. CDR3 region: CSVPGQGANYGYTF. As DNA, the CDR3 is TGCAGCGTTCCTGGACAGGGCGCTAACTATGGCTACACCTTC.

The chain employs TRBV7-9 and TRBJ2-7; D is perhaps TRBD1 (6 bases). This CDR3 is 13 amino acids long. The germline gives CDR1 SEHNR, CDR2 FQNEAQ (reference sequence). Between the trimmed V and J ends, which lost 7 bases and 0 bases, there was a span of 10 bases. CDR3 protein: CASTRTASYEQYF. The CDR3 DNA follows: TGTGCCAGCACCCGGACAGCCTCCTACGAGCAGTACTTC.

This clone has a handful of counts. J is TRBJ1-1 and V is TRBV6-5; a possible D gene is TRBD1 (6 bases). This CDR3 has 15 residues. V was trimmed by 0 bases and J by 6 bases, leaving 14 bases between them. CDR1 is MNHEY, CDR2 SVGAGI, per germline. In DNA form, the CDR3 reads TGTGCCAGCAGTTACTCGGTGCAGGGGAAATCTGAAGCTTTCTTT. This sequence encodes CASSYSVQGKSEAFF.

This clone occurred once. This chain connects TRBV9 to TRBJ1-6; weak D call: TRBD1 (5 bases). Germline loops: CDR1 SGDLS, CDR2 YYNGEE. There are 15 residues in the CDR3. Trimming took off 4 bases at V and 6 bases at J, with 14 bases between the two ends. CDR3 DNA: TGTGCCAGCAGCCCAAGAACAGGCACTAATTCACCCCTCCACTTT. Translating it yields CASSPRTGTNSPLHF.

The chain carries TRBV7-9 and TRBJ2-2; the D gene is possibly TRBD1 (7 bases). V was shortened by 5 bases and J by 2 bases, with 9 bases between the two germline ends. This CDR3 contains 14 residues. CDR1 is SEHNR and CDR2 is FQNEAQ in the germline V gene (reference sequence). CDR3 DNA: TGTGCCAGCAGCCAGGGGGGTAACACCGGGGAGCTGTTTTTT. Encoded protein: CASSQGGNTGELFF. The full variable domain, with the rest looked up from reference TRBV7-9 and TRBJ2-2, is DTGVSQNPRHKITKRGQNVTFRCDPISEHNRLYWYRQTLGQGPEFLTYFQNEAQLEKSRLLSDRFSAERPKGSFSTLEIQRTEQGDSAMYLCASSQGGNTGELFFGEGSRLTVL.

This clone turned up a few times. The J gene is TRBJ1-2, the V gene TRBV29-1; D ambiguous. The length of the CDR3 is 12 residues. Germline V CDR1 and CDR2: SQVTM, ANQGSEA. V was clipped by 4 bases and J by 6 bases, with 12 bases between them. This CDR3 is CSVVRAVDGYTF. The CDR3 DNA reads as TGCAGCGTTGTGAGGGCAGTTGATGGCTACACCTTC.

CDR3 amino acids: CASSQVVWGGIYEQYF. The CDR3 coding sequence is TGCGCCAGCAGCCAAGTTGTATGGGGGGGGATTTACGAGCAGTACTTC. This chain joins TRBV4-3 and TRBJ2-7; TRBD2 matches 7 bases. CDR3 length: 16 amino acids. The germline V gene has CDR1 LGHNA and CDR2 YSLEER. The V gene end was trimmed by 1 base and the J gene end by 4 bases; junction bases not matched to a gene: 10.

This clone came up a few times. The junction and the germline gene differ at one end; a read error may be behind it. V and J are TRBV19 and TRBJ1-2, with 10 nucleotides matching TRBD1. The CDR3 length is 15 residues. Germline CDR1 reads LNHDA; CDR2 reads SQIVND (reference sequence). The CDR3 nucleotides read TGCGCCAGTAGTATCGCCGGGACAGGGGCTTGGGGCTACACCTTC. The encoded protein is CASSIAGTGAWGYTF.

The chain joins TRBV19 to TRBJ2-1; 9 positions agree with TRBD2. The CDR3 totals 15 residues. Losses at the gene ends were 5 bases for V and 7 bases for J; bases not matched to a gene: 9. The V gene's germline CDR1 is LNHDA and CDR2 SQIVND (reference sequence). CDR3 in amino acids: CASSFLAGAGNEQFF. In DNA form, the CDR3 reads TGTGCCAGTAGTTTTTTAGCGGGGGCGGGGAATGAGCAGTTCTTC. Complete variable domain (other parts from reference TRBV19 and TRBJ2-1): DGGITQSPKYLFRKEGQNVTLSCEQNLNHDAMYWYRQDPGQGLRLIYYSQIVNDFQKGDIAEGYSVSREKKESFPLTVTSAQKNPTAFYLCASSFLAGAGNEQFFGPGTRLTVL.

Note on this clone: Additional DNA sequences in this sample encode the identical CDR3. The rearrangement links TRBV15 to TRBJ1-4, with 8 bases fitting TRBD1. The germline V gene encodes CDR1 LNHNV and CDR2 YYDKDF (reference sequence). This CDR3 contains 17 residues. With V trimmed by 2 bases and J by 2 bases, 7 bases remained unmatched. CDR3 residues: CATSRRTGLLTNEKLFF. In nucleotides, the CDR3 is TGTGCCACCAGCAGACGGACAGGGCTCCTCACTAATGAAAAACTGTTTTTT.

The chain carries TRBV6-5 and TRBJ2-7; D might be TRBD1 (5 bases). V lost 5 bases and J 1 base, leaving 12 bases between the germline ends. Germline V gene sequence: CDR1 MNHEY, CDR2 SVGAGI. CDR3 length: 14 amino acids. CDR3 sequence (DNA): TGTGCCAGCAGTACGCGACAGCTATCCTACGAGCAGTACTTC. Translating gives CASSTRQLSYEQYF.

The rearrangement links TRBV4-2 to TRBJ2-2; TRBD2 matches 7 bases. The ends lost 1 base at V and 5 bases at J; junction bases unmatched: 4. CDR1 is LGHNA and CDR2 is YNFKEQ in the germline V gene. The CDR3 has 15 amino acids. The CDR3 spells CASSQAPGGTGELFF. CDR3 sequence (DNA): TGTGCCAGCAGCCAAGCCCCGGGGGGAACCGGGGAGCTGTTTTTT.